This T cell receptor beta chain was documented in a study of blood T cells in healthy people across ages. The authors ran a second PCR of roughly 6 to 11 cycles using a sample-barcoded 5' primer and a J-beta primer mix. Template switching added a 12-random-nucleotide identifier to every cDNA molecule. TCRdb processed the 5' RACE reads anew with MiXCR; each CDR3 protein has one entry. The sample includes about 1,400,000 distinct CDR3 sequences, around 42% of them seen just once. Peripheral blood, approximately 10 milliliters per donor, was collected. Trimming took off 1 base at V and 2 bases at J, with 14 bases between the two ends. Germline V gives CDR1 LGHDT, CDR2 YNNKEL (reference sequence). The CDR3 covers 16 residues.

This rearrangement joins TRBV3-1 to TRBJ2-5, with TRBD2 as a possible D gene (6 bases). The TCR comes from a woman between 18 and 29 years old in good health. Sequencing was carried out using blood. The CDR3 reads CASSQGPGDFQETQYF. CDR3 coding DNA: TGTGCCAGCAGCCAAGGACCTGGGGACTTTCAAGAGACCCAGTACTTC.